This T cell receptor beta chain appears in the sequencing data of a study of control samples from healthy donors and cancer patients. The V segment lost 2 bases and the J segment 5 bases; nucleotides outside the gene matches: 10. CDR3 size: 16 residues. Germline loops: CDR1 MNHNS, CDR2 SASEGT. This clone is a singleton in its sample. Generated by immunoSEQ multiplex PCR, the TCRdb table keeps only in-frame clones and is missing some. The sample shows about 45,000 clones, 60% to 80% of them seen only once. This chain joins TRBV6-1 and TRBJ2-5; 8 nucleotides align to TRBD2. The receptor was isolated from a male donor with melanoma. Sequencing input: formalin-fixed, paraffin-embedded tissue. The CDR3 nucleotides are TGTGCCAGCAGTGAAACACTAGCGGTGGGGAGGGAGACCCAGTACTTC. Translating gives CASSETLAVGRETQYF.